A single sample is the source of the 6 T cell receptor beta chains below, sequenced in a study of T cells in Graves' hyperthyroidism and ophthalmopathy. Researchers took RNA transcripts and amplified the TCR beta CDR3 regions from them. Using the HTBI primer set, a first-round RT-PCR was run on the TCR CDR3. One entry per CDR3 protein results from TCRdb running MiXCR on the multiplex PCR reads. The table records nearly 250,000 distinct CDR3 sequences, 15% to 20% of them present only once. The specimen sequenced was blood. These receptors all come from a woman between 18 and 30 years old with Graves' ophthalmopathy.

The gene calls are TRBV9 and TRBJ2-1; D possibly corresponds to TRBD2 (6 bases). This CDR3 has 15 residues. Germline V CDR1 and CDR2: SGDLS, YYNGEE. V shed 1 base and J shed 0 bases, with 8 bases lying between them. The CDR3 nucleotides are TGTGCCAGCAGCGTATACGGGGGCTCCTACAATGAGCAGTTCTTC. It specifies CASSVYGGSYNEQFF.

This clonotype occurred many times. This chain links TRBV12-3 or TRBV12-4 with TRBJ1-2; D may be TRBD1 (5 bases). The CDR3 spans 15 residues. V lost 5 bases and J 4 bases, leaving 17 bases between the germline ends. This CDR3 is CASSPPGTPGYGYTF. CDR3 DNA: TGTGCCAGCAGTCCCCCCGGGACCCCCGGCTATGGCTACACCTTC.

This clonotype was seen at least ten times. This CDR3 reads CASRDRDIEAFF. CDR3 nucleotides: TGTGCCAGCAGGGACCGGGACATTGAAGCTTTCTTT. The chain uses TRBV2 and TRBJ1-1, with D perhaps matching TRBD1 (6 bases). Germline assignment: CDR1 SNHLY and CDR2 FYNNEI. This CDR3 spans 12 amino acids. The ends were cut back, 6 bases at V and 7 bases at J, with 12 bases in the middle.

At least ten counts were recorded for this clonotype. The chain is built from TRBV5-1 and TRBJ1-1; D is undetermined. The CDR3 totals 14 residues. The germline CDR1 and CDR2 sequences are SGHRS and YFSETQ. With 0 bases removed from V and 4 bases from J, the gap between germline ends came to 10 bases. Here the CDR3 reads CASSLEVRGTEAFF. The CDR3 DNA is TGCGCCAGCAGCTTGGAGGTTCGGGGCACTGAAGCTTTCTTT.

In this sample, this clonotype turned up many times. The V and J genes are TRBV11-2 and TRBJ1-2; maybe TRBD1 (6 bases). The ends were cut back, 1 base at V and 0 bases at J, with 12 bases in the middle. CDR3 length: 16 residues. Germline V lookup: CDR1 SGHAT, CDR2 FQNNGV. The CDR3 reads CASSLAPQGSNYGYTF. The DNA for the CDR3 is TGTGCCAGCAGCTTAGCTCCACAGGGTTCTAACTATGGCTACACCTTC.

This clonotype showed up just a few times. The chain couples TRBV13 to TRBJ1-3; D gene ambiguous. The ends were cut back, 7 bases at V and 5 bases at J, with 15 bases in the middle. The CDR3 covers 14 residues. Germline CDR1 reads PRHDT; CDR2 reads FYEKMQ (reference sequence). The DNA of the CDR3 is TGTGCCAGCATCCTTACGGGGAGTAGAAACACCATATATTTT. Residues: CASILTGSRNTIYF.